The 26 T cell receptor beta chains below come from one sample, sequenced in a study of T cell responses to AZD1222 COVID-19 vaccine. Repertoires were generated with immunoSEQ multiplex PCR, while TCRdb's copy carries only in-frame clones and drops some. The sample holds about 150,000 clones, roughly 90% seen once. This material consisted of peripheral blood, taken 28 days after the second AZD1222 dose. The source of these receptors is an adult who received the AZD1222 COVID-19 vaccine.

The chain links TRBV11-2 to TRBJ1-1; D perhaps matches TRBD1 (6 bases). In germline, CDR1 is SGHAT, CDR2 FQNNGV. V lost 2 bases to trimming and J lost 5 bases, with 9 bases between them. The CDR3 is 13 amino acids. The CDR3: CASSLRGWTEAFF. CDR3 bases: TGTGCCAGCAGCTTAAGGGGGTGGACTGAAGCTTTCTTT. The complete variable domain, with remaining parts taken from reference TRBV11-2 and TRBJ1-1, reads EAGVAQSPRYKIIEKRQSVAFWCNPISGHATLYWYQQILGQGPKLLIQFQNNGVVDDSQLPKDRFSAERLKGVDSTLKIQPAKLEDSAVYLCASSLRGWTEAFFGQGTRLTVV.

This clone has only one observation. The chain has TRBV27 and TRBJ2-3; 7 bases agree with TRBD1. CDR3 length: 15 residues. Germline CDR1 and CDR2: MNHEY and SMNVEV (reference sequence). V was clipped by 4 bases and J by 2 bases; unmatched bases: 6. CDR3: CASSYGTAFTDTQYF. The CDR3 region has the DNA TGTGCCAGCAGTTACGGGACAGCGTTCACAGATACGCAGTATTTT.

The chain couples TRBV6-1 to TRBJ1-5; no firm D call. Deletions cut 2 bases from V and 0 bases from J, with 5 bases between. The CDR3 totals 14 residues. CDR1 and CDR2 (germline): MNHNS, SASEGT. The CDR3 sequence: CASSELGSNQPQHF. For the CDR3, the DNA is TGTGCCAGCAGTGAATTGGGTAGCAATCAGCCCCAGCATTTT.

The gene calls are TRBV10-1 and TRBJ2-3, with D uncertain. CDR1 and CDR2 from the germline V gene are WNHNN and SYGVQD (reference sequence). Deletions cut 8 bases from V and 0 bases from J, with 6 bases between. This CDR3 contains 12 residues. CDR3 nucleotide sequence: TGCGCCAGCGGGGTTAGCACAGATACGCAGTATTTT. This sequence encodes CASGVSTDTQYF.

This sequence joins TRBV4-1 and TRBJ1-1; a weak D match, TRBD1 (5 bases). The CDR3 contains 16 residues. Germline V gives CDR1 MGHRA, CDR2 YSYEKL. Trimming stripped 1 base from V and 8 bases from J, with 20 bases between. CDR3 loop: CASSQGVGSGTGEAFF. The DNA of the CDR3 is TGCGCCAGCAGCCAAGGGGTTGGTAGCGGGACGGGGGAAGCTTTCTTT.

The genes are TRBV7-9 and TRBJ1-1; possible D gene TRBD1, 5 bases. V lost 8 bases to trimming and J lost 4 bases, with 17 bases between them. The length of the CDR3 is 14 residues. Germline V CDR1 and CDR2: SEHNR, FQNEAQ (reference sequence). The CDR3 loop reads CASDAGAGGTEAFF. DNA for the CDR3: TGTGCCAGCGATGCGGGCGCGGGGGGCACTGAAGCTTTCTTT.

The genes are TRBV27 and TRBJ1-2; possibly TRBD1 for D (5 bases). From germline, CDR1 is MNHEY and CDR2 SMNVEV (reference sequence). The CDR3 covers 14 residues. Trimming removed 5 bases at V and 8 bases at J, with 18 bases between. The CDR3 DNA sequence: TGTGCCAGCAGTAGAGAAGGGGCAGCCCCGGGCTACACCTTC. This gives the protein CASSREGAAPGYTF.

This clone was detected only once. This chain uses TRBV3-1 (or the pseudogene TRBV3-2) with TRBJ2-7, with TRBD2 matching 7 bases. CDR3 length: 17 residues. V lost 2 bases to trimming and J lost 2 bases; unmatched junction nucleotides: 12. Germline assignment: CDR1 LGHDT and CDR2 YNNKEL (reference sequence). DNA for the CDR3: TGTGCCAGCAGCCAATCTACCGGACTAGTTTTCACCTACGAGCAGTACTTC. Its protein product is CASSQSTGLVFTYEQYF.

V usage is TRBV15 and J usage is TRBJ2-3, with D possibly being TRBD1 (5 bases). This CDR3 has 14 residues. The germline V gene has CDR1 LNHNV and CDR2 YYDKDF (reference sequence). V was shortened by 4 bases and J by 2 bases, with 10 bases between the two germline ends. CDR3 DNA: TGTGCCACCAGCAAAGAAGGGGCCACAGATACGCAGTATTTT. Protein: CATSKEGATDTQYF.

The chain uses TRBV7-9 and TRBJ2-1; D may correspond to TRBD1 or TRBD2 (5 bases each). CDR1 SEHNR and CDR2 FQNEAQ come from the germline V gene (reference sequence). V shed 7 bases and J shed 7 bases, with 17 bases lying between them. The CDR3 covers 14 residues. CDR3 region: CASNPGRDTNEQFF. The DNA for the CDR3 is TGTGCCAGCAACCCGGGACGCGATACTAATGAGCAGTTCTTC.

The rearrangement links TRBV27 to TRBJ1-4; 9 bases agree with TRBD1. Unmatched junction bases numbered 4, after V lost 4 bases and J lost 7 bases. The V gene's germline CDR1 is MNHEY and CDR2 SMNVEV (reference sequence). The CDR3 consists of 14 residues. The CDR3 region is CASSSWDRVEKLFF. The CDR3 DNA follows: TGTGCCAGCAGTTCTTGGGACAGGGTTGAAAAACTGTTTTTT. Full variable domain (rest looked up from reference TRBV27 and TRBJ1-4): EAQVTQNPRYLITVTGKKLTVTCSQNMNHEYMSWYRQDPGLGLRQIYYSMNVEVTDKGDVPEGYKVSRKEKRNFPLILESPSPNQTSLYFCASSSWDRVEKLFFGSGTQLSVL.

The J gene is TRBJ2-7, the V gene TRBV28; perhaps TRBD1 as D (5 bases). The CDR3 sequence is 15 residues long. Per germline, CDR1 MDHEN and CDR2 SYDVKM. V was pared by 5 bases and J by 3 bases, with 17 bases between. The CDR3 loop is CASSLERQIRYEQYF. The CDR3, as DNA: TGTGCCAGCAGTCTAGAGAGACAGATCCGCTACGAGCAGTACTTC.

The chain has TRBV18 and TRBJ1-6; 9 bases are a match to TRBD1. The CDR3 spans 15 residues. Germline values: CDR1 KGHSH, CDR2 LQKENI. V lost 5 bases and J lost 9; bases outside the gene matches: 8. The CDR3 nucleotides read TGTGCCAGCTCATCGGACAGGGGAAAGAGTTCACCCCTCCACTTT. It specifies CASSSDRGKSSPLHF.

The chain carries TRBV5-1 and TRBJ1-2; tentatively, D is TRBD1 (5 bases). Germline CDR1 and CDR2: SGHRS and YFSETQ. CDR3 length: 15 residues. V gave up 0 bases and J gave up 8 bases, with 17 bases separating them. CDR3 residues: CASSLAETAFLGYTF. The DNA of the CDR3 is TGCGCCAGCAGCTTGGCCGAGACAGCCTTTTTAGGCTACACCTTC.

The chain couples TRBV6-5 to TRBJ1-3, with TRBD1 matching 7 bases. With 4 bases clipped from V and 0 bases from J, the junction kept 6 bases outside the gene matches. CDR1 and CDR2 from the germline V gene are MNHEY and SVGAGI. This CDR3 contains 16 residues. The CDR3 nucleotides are TGTGCCAGCAGTTTCGGACAGGCCTTCTCTGGAAACACCATATATTTT. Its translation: CASSFGQAFSGNTIYF.

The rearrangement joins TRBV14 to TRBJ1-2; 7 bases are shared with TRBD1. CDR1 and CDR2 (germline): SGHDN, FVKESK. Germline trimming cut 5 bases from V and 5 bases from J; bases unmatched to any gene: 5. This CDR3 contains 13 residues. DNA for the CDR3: TGTGCCAGCAGCTTACGACAGGGTTATGGCTACACCTTC. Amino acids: CASSLRQGYGYTF.

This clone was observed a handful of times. The CDR3, as DNA: TGTGCCAGCAGCCAATGGGACGGGGGAGGCGCAGATACGCAGTATTTT. This encodes CASSQWDGGGADTQYF. The chain recombines TRBV14 with TRBJ2-3, with D possibly matching TRBD2 (6 bases). Germline-derived CDR1 and CDR2 are SGHDN and FVKESK. The CDR3 is made up of 16 amino acids. The V and J ends lost 2 bases and 4 bases respectively, with 16 bases between them.

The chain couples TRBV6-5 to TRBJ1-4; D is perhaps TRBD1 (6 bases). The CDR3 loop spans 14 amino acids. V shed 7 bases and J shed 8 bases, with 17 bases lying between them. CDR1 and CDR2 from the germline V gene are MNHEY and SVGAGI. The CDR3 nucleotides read TGTGCCAGCAACGTACAGGGAATTATGGAAAAACTGTTTTTT. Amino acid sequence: CASNVQGIMEKLFF.

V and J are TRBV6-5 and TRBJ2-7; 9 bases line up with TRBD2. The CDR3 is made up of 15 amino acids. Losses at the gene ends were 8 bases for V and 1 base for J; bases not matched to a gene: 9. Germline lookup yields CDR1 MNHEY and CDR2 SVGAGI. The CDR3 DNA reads TGTGCCAGCGAGTCGGGACTAGCTAGGTCCTACGAGCAGTACTTC. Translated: CASESGLARSYEQYF.

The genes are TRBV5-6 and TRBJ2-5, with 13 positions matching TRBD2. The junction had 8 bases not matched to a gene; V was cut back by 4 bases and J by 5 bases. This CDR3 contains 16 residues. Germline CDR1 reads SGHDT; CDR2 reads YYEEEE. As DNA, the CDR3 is TGTGCCAGCAGCCCTGGACTAGCGGGAGTTGTCGAGACCCAGTACTTC. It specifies CASSPGLAGVVETQYF. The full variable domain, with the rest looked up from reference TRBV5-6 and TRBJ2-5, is DAGVTQSPTHLIKTRGQQVTLRCSPKSGHDTVSWYQQALGQGPQFIFQYYEEEERQRGNFPDRFSGHQFPNYSSELNVNALLLGDSALYLCASSPGLAGVVETQYFGPGTRLLVL.

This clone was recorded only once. The CDR3 sequence is CASSERGQEIVGTDTQYF. As DNA, the CDR3 is TGTGCCAGCAGTGAACGAGGACAGGAAATAGTAGGCACAGATACGCAGTATTTT. The V gene is TRBV6-1, the J gene TRBJ2-3; 7 positions match TRBD1. The length of the CDR3 is 18 residues. Germline CDR1 and CDR2: MNHNS and SASEGT. J was trimmed by 1 base and V by 2 bases; bases with no gene match: 12.

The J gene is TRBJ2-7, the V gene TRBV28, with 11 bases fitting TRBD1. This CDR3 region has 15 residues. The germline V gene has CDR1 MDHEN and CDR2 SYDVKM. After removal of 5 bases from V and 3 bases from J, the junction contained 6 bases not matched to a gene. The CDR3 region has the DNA TGTGCCAGCAGTAACTCCGGGACAGGGGGCTACGAGCAGTACTTC. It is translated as CASSNSGTGGYEQYF.

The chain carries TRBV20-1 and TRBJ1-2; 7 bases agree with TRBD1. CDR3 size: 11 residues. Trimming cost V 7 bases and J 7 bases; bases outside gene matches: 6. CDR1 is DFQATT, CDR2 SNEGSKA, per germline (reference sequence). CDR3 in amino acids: CSGQGGSGYTF. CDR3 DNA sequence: TGCAGTGGACAGGGTGGAAGTGGCTACACCTTC.

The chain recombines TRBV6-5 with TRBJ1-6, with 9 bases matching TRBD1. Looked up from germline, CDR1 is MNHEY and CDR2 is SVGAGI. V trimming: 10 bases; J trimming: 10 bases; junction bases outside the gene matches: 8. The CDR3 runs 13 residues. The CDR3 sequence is CATPGQGQSPLHF. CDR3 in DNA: TGTGCCACCCCGGGACAGGGACAGTCACCCCTCCACTTT.

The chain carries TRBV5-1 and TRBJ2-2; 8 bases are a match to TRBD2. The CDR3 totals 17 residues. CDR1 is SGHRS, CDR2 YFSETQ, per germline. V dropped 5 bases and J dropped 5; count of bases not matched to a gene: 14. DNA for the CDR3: TGCGCCAGCAGTGTTTCCCACCGCGGGGGGCCTACCGGGGAGCTGTTTTTT. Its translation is CASSVSHRGGPTGELFF.

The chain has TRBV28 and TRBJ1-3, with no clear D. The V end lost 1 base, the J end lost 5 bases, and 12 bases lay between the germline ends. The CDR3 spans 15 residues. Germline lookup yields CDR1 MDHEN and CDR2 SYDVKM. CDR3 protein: CASSLSRERRNTIYF. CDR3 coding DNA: TGTGCCAGCAGTTTATCTAGAGAAAGAAGAAACACCATATATTTT. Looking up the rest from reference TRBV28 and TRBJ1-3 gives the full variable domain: DVKVTQSSRYLVKRTGEKVFLECVQDMDHENMFWYRQDPGLGLRLIYFSYDVKMKEKGDIPEGYSVSREKKERFSLILESASTNQTSMYLCASSLSRERRNTIYFGEGSWLTVV.